The rows below give T cell receptor beta chains drawn from one sample of a study of CD8 T cells in ankylosing spondylitis. One entry per CDR3 protein results from TCRdb running MiXCR on the 5' RACE reads. The sample shows about 460,000 distinct CDR3 sequences, approximately 5.3% of them seen only once. The sample was blood, either unsorted or a sorted T cell fraction (not recorded which). These receptors were obtained from a male donor with ankylosing spondylitis. Each CDR3 is given with its conserved first and last residue. The D gene is left open where the match is weak. Expanded clones are given a class, and other clones once, few, many or no size at all.

CDR3aa: CSTPARDRGYYNEQFF
CDR3nt: TGCAGCACCCCGGCCCGGGACAGGGGGTACTACAATGAGCAGTTCTTC
d_gene: TRBD1
j_gene: TRBJ2-1
v_gene: TRBV29-1
abundance: many

CDR3aa: CASSIMGALPEQFF
CDR3nt: TGTGCCAGCAGCATAATGGGAGCTCTCCCTGAGCAGTTCTTC
d_gene: NA
j_gene: TRBJ2-1
v_gene: TRBV7-2
abundance: few

CDR3aa: CASSLGYRGTDTQYF
CDR3nt: TGTGCCAGCAGCTTAGGGTATCGGGGCACAGATACGCAGTATTTT
d_gene: NA
j_gene: TRBJ2-3
v_gene: TRBV7-2
abundance: NA

CDR3aa: CASSLIQSMGEAFF
CDR3nt: TGTGCCAGCAGCTTGATACAGTCGATGGGGGAAGCTTTCTTT
d_gene: NA
j_gene: TRBJ1-1
v_gene: TRBV7-2
abundance: few

CDR3aa: CSATTGGHTDTQYF
CDR3nt: TGCAGTGCTACGACAGGGGGCCACACAGATACGCAGTATTTT
d_gene: TRBD1
j_gene: TRBJ2-3
v_gene: TRBV20-1
abundance: NA

CDR3aa: CSAIGRAAYNEQFF
CDR3nt: TGCAGTGCCATCGGGAGGGCCGCCTACAATGAGCAGTTCTTC
d_gene: TRBD2
j_gene: TRBJ2-1
v_gene: TRBV20-1
abundance: NA

CDR3aa: CAMRVGVLTEAFF
CDR3nt: TGTGCCATGCGAGTGGGGGTCCTCACTGAAGCTTTCTTT
d_gene: NA
j_gene: TRBJ1-1
v_gene: TRBV10-3
abundance: many

CDR3aa: CAIRRGQNEQFF
CDR3nt: TGTGCCATCAGAAGGGGACAGAATGAGCAGTTCTTC
d_gene: TRBD1
j_gene: TRBJ2-1
v_gene: TRBV10-3
abundance: few

CDR3aa: CASSPSGVTTGELFF
CDR3nt: TGCGCCAGCAGCCCGTCCGGAGTAACCACCGGGGAGCTGTTTTTT
d_gene: NA
j_gene: TRBJ2-2
v_gene: TRBV5-1
abundance: many

CDR3aa: CASSLRLAVLGSGELFF
CDR3nt: TGTGCCAGCAGTTTACGCCTAGCGGTCCTAGGGAGCGGGGAGCTGTTTTTT
d_gene: TRBD2
j_gene: TRBJ2-2
v_gene: TRBV12-3/TRBV12-4
abundance: many

CDR3aa: CSARDAMNTEAFF
CDR3nt: TGCAGTGCTAGAGATGCCATGAACACTGAAGCTTTCTTT
d_gene: NA
j_gene: TRBJ1-1
v_gene: TRBV20-1
abundance: many

CDR3aa: CASSMWDMNTEAFF
CDR3nt: TGTGCCAGCAGTATGTGGGACATGAACACTGAAGCTTTCTTT
d_gene: NA
j_gene: TRBJ1-1
v_gene: TRBV12-3/TRBV12-4
abundance: many

CDR3aa: CASRQMGSGSGHNEQFF
CDR3nt: TGCGCCAGCCGACAGATGGGTAGCGGGAGTGGCCACAATGAGCAGTTCTTC
d_gene: TRBD2
j_gene: TRBJ2-1
v_gene: TRBV5-1
abundance: many

CDR3aa: CASSLGSGSNEQFF
CDR3nt: TGCGCCAGCAGCCTAGGTAGCGGGAGTAATGAGCAGTTCTTC
d_gene: TRBD2
j_gene: TRBJ2-1
v_gene: TRBV5-1
abundance: many

CDR3aa: CASSQYREANTEAFF
CDR3nt: TGTGCCAGCTCACAATACAGGGAGGCGAACACTGAAGCTTTCTTT
d_gene: NA
j_gene: TRBJ1-1
v_gene: TRBV18
abundance: many

CDR3aa: CASSSPSGEGPQHF
CDR3nt: TGTGCCAGCAGCTCCCCGTCCGGGGAGGGGCCCCAGCATTTT
d_gene: NA
j_gene: TRBJ1-5
v_gene: TRBV7-2
abundance: many

CDR3aa: CASSTRDTGELFF
CDR3nt: TGCGCCAGCAGCACAAGGGATACCGGGGAGCTGTTTTTT
d_gene: NA
j_gene: TRBJ2-2
v_gene: TRBV5-1
abundance: many

CDR3aa: CASSLEYWGRNTGELFF
CDR3nt: TGTGCCAGCAGCTTAGAATACTGGGGCCGGAACACCGGGGAGCTGTTTTTT
d_gene: NA
j_gene: TRBJ2-2
v_gene: TRBV7-9
abundance: NA

CDR3aa: CASSLLPNYEQYF
CDR3nt: TGCGCCAGCAGCTTGCTCCCGAACTACGAGCAGTACTTC
d_gene: NA
j_gene: TRBJ2-7
v_gene: TRBV5-1
abundance: many

CDR3aa: CASSRGTANTGELFF
CDR3nt: TGCGCCAGCAGCCGGGGGACAGCAAACACCGGGGAGCTGTTTTTT
d_gene: NA
j_gene: TRBJ2-2
v_gene: TRBV5-1
abundance: many

CDR3aa: CSASEYTDTQYF
CDR3nt: TGCAGTGCTAGCGAGTACACAGATACGCAGTATTTT
d_gene: NA
j_gene: TRBJ2-3
v_gene: TRBV20-1
abundance: many

CDR3aa: CSVDGEDRTDTQYF
CDR3nt: TGCAGCGTTGATGGGGAGGATCGCACAGATACGCAGTATTTT
d_gene: NA
j_gene: TRBJ2-3
v_gene: TRBV29-1
abundance: many

CDR3aa: CASSSRTEAFF
CDR3nt: TGTGCCAGCAGTTCGAGGACTGAAGCTTTCTTT
d_gene: NA
j_gene: TRBJ1-1
v_gene: TRBV12-3/TRBV12-4
abundance: many

CDR3aa: CASSRDRGLQFF
CDR3nt: TGTGCCAGCAGTCGCGACAGGGGGCTCCAGTTCTTC
d_gene: TRBD1
j_gene: TRBJ2-1
v_gene: TRBV12-3/TRBV12-4
abundance: many

CDR3aa: CASSLTSGTVGFYEQYF
CDR3nt: TGTGCCAGCAGCCTCACTTCCGGGACAGTGGGGTTTTACGAGCAGTACTTC
d_gene: TRBD1
j_gene: TRBJ2-7
v_gene: TRBV28
abundance: many